The TCR beta chain under discussion was sequenced for a study of early T cells in non-severe SARS-CoV-2 infection (dated by TCRdb to about 2021). General notes on the study: Because TCR sequencing relied on bulk RNA taken from unsorted whole blood, pairing of alpha and beta chains was not possible.

What the authors observed across the whole study: VDJdb matching was skewed toward anti-spike CD8 responses and likely underestimated virus-specific expansions, missing private and CD4 specificities.

Library generation was performed with 5' RACE. The instrument given in TCRdb is NextSeq 500. The TCR library protocol attached unique molecular identifiers to individual cDNA molecules to correct for sequencing error and PCR bias. Both TCR alpha and beta chains were sequenced, and tight co-correlation was observed between alpha and beta sequence abundances in each sample. Per the source publication's procedure: Decombinator V4 was used to perform V gene, J gene and CDR3 annotation of TCR sequences. TCRs were defined as expanded if a significant change between any two time points was detected under a Poisson model with p below 0.0001. TCR abundances were normalised to the total number of TCRs sequenced per sample and expressed as counts per million. TRAV1-2 paired with TRAJ12, TRAJ20 or TRAJ33 defined MAIT TCRs, while TRAV10 paired with TRAJ18 defined iNKT TCRs. VDJdb, accessed 1 November 2021, was searched for CMV, EBV and SARS-CoV-2 annotated TCRs, with TCRs annotated for multiple antigens excluded. TCRdb applied fastp at Q25 and MiXCR to the public reads, then kept only in-frame beta chains. When rows share a CDR3 protein, they turn into one entry using the most common DNA and genes. The V and J calls reflect TCRdb's pipeline rather than the authors' work. For this sample the table gives approximately 66,000 distinct CDR3 sequences, of which roughly 13% were detected only once. Of the sample, roughly 5% is held by the ten largest clones.

The study was a case-control design nested within a healthcare worker cohort in London, UK, with weekly nasopharyngeal swab PCR tests and blood sampling. Between 23 and 31 March 2020, the week of the UK lockdown, healthcare workers were enrolled and then followed up weekly for as long as 16 weeks. This clonotype occurred many times. What this receptor recognizes is not known. No much larger clone exists at a distance of one base, and base qualities are not known. Sequences SGDLS (CDR1) and YYNGEE (CDR2) are obtained from the germline V gene. From cysteine to phenylalanine, the CDR3 is 11 amino acids long. This entry keeps only the CDR3 DNA: 33 bases, framed from base 1. V is shortened by 0 bases, J by 6 bases, and the region joining them spans 4 bases.

This TCR derives from an adult who was a healthcare worker with PCR-confirmed SARS-CoV-2 infection or an uninfected control (not recorded which). Sequencing was done on a sample of whole blood. The chain joins TRBV9 to TRBJ2-7, with no D gene named confidently. The encoded CDR3 is CASSVDSEQYF. The DNA sequence follows: TGTGCCAGCAGCGTAGACTCCGAGCAGTACTTC. The entire variable domain, with the stretches around the CDR3 drawn from the reference TRBV9 and TRBJ2-7 proteins, is DSGVTQTPKHLITATGQRVTLRCSPRSGDLSVYWYQQSLDQGLQFLIQYYNGEERAKGNILERFSAQQFPDLHSELNLSSLELGDSALYFCASSVDSEQYFGPGTRLTVT.